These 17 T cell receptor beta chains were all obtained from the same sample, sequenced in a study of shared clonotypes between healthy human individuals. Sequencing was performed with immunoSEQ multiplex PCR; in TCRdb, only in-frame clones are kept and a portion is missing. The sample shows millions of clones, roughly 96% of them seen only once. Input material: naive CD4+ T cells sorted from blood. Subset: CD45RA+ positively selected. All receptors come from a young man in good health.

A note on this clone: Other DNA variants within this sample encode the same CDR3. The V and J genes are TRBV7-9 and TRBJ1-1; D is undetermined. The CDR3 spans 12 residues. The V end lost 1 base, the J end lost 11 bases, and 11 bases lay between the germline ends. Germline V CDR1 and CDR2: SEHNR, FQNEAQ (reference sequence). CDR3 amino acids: CASSLDPSGAFF. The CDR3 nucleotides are TGTGCCAGCAGCTTAGATCCGAGTGGGGCTTTCTTT.

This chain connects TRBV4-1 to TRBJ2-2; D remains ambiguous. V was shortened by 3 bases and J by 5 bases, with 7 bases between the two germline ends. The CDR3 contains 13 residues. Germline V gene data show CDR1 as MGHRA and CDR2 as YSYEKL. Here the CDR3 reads CASSQLGTGELFF. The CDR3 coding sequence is TGCGCCAGCAGCCAGTTAGGGACCGGGGAGCTGTTTTTT.

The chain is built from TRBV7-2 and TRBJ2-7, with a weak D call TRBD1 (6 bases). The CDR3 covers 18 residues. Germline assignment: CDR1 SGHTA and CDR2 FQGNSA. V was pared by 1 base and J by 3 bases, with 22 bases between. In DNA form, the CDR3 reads TGTGCCAGCAGCTTAGTTGTATTGGCGTCAACCAGGGGCTACGAGCAGTACTTC. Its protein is CASSLVVLASTRGYEQYF.

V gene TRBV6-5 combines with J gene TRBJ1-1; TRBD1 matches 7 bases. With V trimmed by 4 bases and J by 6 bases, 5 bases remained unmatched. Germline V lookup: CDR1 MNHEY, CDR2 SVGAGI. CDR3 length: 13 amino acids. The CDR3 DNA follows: TGTGCCAGCAGTTCTGCAGGGGGATCTGAAGCTTTCTTT. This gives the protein CASSSAGGSEAFF.

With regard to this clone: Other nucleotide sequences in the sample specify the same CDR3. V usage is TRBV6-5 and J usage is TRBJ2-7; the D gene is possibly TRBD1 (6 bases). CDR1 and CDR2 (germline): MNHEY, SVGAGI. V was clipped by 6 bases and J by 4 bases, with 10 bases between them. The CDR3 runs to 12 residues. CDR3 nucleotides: TGTGCCAGCAGCTCTACAGGGTACGAGCAGTACTTC. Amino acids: CASSSTGYEQYF.

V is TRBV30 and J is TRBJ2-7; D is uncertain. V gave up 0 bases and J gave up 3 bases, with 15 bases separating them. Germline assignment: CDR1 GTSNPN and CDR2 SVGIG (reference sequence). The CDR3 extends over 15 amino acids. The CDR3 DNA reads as TGTGCCTGGAGTGTTTGGCTGACCGCGGACTACGAGCAGTACTTC. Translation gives CAWSVWLTADYEQYF.

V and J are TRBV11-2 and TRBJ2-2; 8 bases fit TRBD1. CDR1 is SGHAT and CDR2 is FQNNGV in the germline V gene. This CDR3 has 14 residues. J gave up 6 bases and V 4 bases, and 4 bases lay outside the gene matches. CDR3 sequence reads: CASSWDRRAGELFF. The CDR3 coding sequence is TGTGCCAGCAGCTGGGACAGGAGGGCCGGGGAGCTGTTTTTT.

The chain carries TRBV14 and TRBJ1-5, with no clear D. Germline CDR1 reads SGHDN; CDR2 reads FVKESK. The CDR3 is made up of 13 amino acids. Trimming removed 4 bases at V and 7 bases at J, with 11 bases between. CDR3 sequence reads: CASSRELGQPQHF. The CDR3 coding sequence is TGTGCCAGCAGCCGAGAATTGGGGCAGCCCCAGCATTTT.

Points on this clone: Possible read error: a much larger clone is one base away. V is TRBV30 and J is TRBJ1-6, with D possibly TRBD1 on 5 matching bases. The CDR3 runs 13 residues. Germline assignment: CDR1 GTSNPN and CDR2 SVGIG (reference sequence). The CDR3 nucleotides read TGTACCTGGAGTTCCTCCGGGGGTGTCACCCTCCACTTT. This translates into CTWSSSGGVTLHF.

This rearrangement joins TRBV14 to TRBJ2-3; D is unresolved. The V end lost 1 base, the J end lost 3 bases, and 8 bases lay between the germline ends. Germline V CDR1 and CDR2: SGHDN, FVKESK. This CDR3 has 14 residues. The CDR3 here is CASSQGRKTDTQYF. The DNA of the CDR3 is TGTGCCAGCAGCCAAGGAAGAAAAACAGATACGCAGTATTTT.

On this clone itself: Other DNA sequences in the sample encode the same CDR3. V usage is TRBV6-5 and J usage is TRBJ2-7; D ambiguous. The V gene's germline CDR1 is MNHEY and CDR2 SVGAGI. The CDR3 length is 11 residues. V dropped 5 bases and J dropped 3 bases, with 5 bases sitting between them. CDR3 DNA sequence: TGTGCCAGCAGTAACAGCTACGAGCAGTACTTC. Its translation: CASSNSYEQYF.

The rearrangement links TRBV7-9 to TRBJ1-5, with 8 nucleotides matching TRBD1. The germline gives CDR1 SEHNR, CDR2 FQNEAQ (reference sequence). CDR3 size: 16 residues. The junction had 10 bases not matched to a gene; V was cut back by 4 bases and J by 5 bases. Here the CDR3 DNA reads TGTGCCAGCAGCTCCCATAGGACAGGGCATGATCAGCCCCAGCATTTT. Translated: CASSSHRTGHDQPQHF.

CDR3 in amino acids: CASPGVGVYEQYF. As DNA, the CDR3 is TGTGCCAGCCCCGGGGTCGGAGTCTACGAGCAGTACTTC. J is TRBJ2-7 and V is TRBV6-5; D perhaps matches TRBD2 (5 bases). With 8 bases removed from V and 3 bases from J, the gap between germline ends came to 14 bases. From germline, CDR1 is MNHEY and CDR2 SVGAGI. The CDR3 has 13 amino acids.

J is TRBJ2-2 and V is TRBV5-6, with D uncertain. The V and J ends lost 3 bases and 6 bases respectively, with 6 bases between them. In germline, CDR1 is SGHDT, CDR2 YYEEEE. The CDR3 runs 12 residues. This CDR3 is CASSSPPGELFF. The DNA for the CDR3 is TGTGCCAGCAGCTCACCCCCCGGGGAGCTGTTTTTT.

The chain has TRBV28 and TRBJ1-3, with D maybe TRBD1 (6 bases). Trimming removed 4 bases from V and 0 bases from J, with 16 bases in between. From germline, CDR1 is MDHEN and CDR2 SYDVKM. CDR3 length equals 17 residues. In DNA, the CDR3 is TGTGCCAGCAGTTCTTCCGGGACATGGAGCTCTGGAAACACCATATATTTT. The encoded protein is CASSSSGTWSSGNTIYF.

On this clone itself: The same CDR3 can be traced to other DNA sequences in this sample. The CDR3 DNA is TGTGCCAGCAGCTTGGGGGGTAGGTCCGATTCACCCCTCCACTTT. The encoded protein is CASSLGGRSDSPLHF. The chain uses TRBV5-6 and TRBJ1-6; D is unclear. Germline CDR1 SGHDT, CDR2 YYEEEE. The CDR3 runs to 15 residues. The V end was cut by 0 bases, the J end by 8 bases, with 12 bases between.

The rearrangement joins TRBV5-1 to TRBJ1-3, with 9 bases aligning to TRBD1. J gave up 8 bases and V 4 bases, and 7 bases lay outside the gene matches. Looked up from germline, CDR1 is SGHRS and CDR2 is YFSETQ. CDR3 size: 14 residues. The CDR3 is CASSLGQGGDTIYF. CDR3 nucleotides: TGCGCCAGCAGCCTGGGACAGGGAGGAGACACCATATATTTT.